This T cell receptor (beta chain) was sequenced for a study of monozygotic twins with inflammatory bowel disease. Findings and limits, study-wide: IBD patients shared fewer clonotypes with other individuals than healthy twins, especially patients with disease activity signs. There was no support for any single strong signal or clonotype associated with IBD. Concordant and discordant twins showed no difference in repertoire similarity, possibly from limited power.

The CDR3 has 13 residues. Germline CDR1 and CDR2: SGDLS and YYNGEE. TCRdb reprocessed the 5' RACE reads and stores each CDR3 protein as one record, lacking DNA. Its listing shows 350,000 to 550,000 distinct CDR3 sequences. Turning to this clonotype: Its cognate antigen is unknown.

The TCR comes from a human donor with ulcerative colitis or Crohn's disease, or a healthy co-twin of an affected twin (not recorded which). Sequenced input: blood. The rearrangement links TRBV9 to TRBJ1-4; as DNA is missing, the TRBD1 call by TCRdb cannot be tested. CDR3 sequence: CASSASGEEKLFF.